Listed below are T cell receptor beta chains from one sample, sequenced in a study of blood T cell repertoires in COVID-19. Sequencing used immunoSEQ multiplex PCR; TCRdb keeps in-frame clones, though not all of them. The sample holds some 360,000 clones, approximately 89% seen once. Sequencing used peripheral blood. The receptors stem from a woman aged 55-75 years with COVID-19, enrolled during active disease. The CDR3 runs from the conserved cysteine through the conserved F or W. A D gene is named only where the DNA matches it firmly. The size field is filled for only some rows; it gives once, few, many or a size class.

cdr3_length: 15
v_call: TRBV18
clone_size: NA
j_call: TRBJ1-4
d_call: NA
cdr3_aa: CASSPGGASNEKLFF
cdr3_nt: TGTGCCAGCTCACCGGGGGGGGCGTCTAATGAAAAACTGTTTTTT

cdr3_length: 14
v_call: TRBV5-1
clone_size: NA
j_call: TRBJ1-2
d_call: NA
cdr3_aa: CASSLDRVNYGYTF
cdr3_nt: TGCGCCAGCAGCTTGGATCGGGTTAACTATGGCTACACCTTC

cdr3_length: 13
v_call: TRBV27
clone_size: NA
j_call: TRBJ1-2
d_call: NA
cdr3_aa: CASSRWAGNGYTF
cdr3_nt: TGTGCCAGCAGCCGGTGGGCAGGGAATGGCTACACCTTC

cdr3_length: 11
v_call: TRBV19
clone_size: few
j_call: TRBJ1-2
d_call: NA
cdr3_aa: CASGTFVAYTF
cdr3_nt: TGTGCCAGTGGGACATTCGTGGCTTACACCTTC

cdr3_length: 14
v_call: TRBV9
clone_size: NA
j_call: TRBJ2-5
d_call: NA
cdr3_aa: CASTKGQDQETQYF
cdr3_nt: TGTGCCAGCACCAAGGGGCAGGACCAAGAGACCCAGTACTTC

cdr3_length: 12
v_call: TRBV6-5
clone_size: NA
j_call: TRBJ2-1
d_call: TRBD1
cdr3_aa: CASRPTGGEQFF
cdr3_nt: TGTGCCAGCAGACCCACAGGGGGTGAGCAGTTCTTC

cdr3_length: 14
v_call: TRBV7-6
clone_size: NA
j_call: TRBJ2-3
d_call: TRBD2
cdr3_aa: CASSHMGGRDTQYF
cdr3_nt: TGTGCCAGCAGCCACATGGGGGGGAGAGATACGCAGTATTTT

cdr3_length: 15
v_call: TRBV5-6
clone_size: NA
j_call: TRBJ1-3
d_call: NA
cdr3_aa: CASSFPQGSGNTIYF
cdr3_nt: TGTGCCAGCAGCTTCCCTCAGGGCTCTGGAAACACCATATATTTT

cdr3_length: 15
v_call: TRBV15
clone_size: few
j_call: TRBJ1-1
d_call: NA
cdr3_aa: CATSRTPRGSVEAFF
cdr3_nt: TGTGCCACCAGCAGAACACCCCGCGGCTCGGTTGAAGCTTTCTTT

cdr3_length: 12
v_call: TRBV29-1
clone_size: once
j_call: TRBJ1-2
d_call: NA
cdr3_aa: CSVEDTVYGYTF
cdr3_nt: TGCAGCGTTGAAGACACAGTGTATGGCTACACCTTC

cdr3_length: 14
v_call: TRBV29-1
clone_size: few
j_call: TRBJ1-2
d_call: TRBD1
cdr3_aa: CSVDFGTGGYGYTF
cdr3_nt: TGCAGCGTTGACTTCGGGACAGGGGGCTATGGCTACACCTTC

cdr3_length: 15
v_call: TRBV6-5
clone_size: once
j_call: TRBJ1-6
d_call: TRBD1
cdr3_aa: CASTQDREYNSPLHF
cdr3_nt: TGTGCCAGCACCCAAGACAGGGAGTATAATTCACCCCTCCACTTT

cdr3_length: 15
v_call: TRBV24-1
clone_size: NA
j_call: TRBJ1-2
d_call: TRBD1
cdr3_aa: CATSDLTGGLLSYTF
cdr3_nt: TGTGCCACCAGTGACCTGACAGGGGGCCTTCTGTCCTACACCTTC

cdr3_length: 14
v_call: TRBV18
clone_size: NA
j_call: TRBJ1-1
d_call: NA
cdr3_aa: CASSPLSTNTEAFF
cdr3_nt: TGTGCCAGCTCACCACTATCGACAAACACTGAAGCTTTCTTT

cdr3_length: 19
v_call: TRBV27
clone_size: NA
j_call: TRBJ1-2
d_call: TRBD1
cdr3_aa: CASSGAGDRGRSINYGYTF
cdr3_nt: TGTGCCAGCAGCGGGGCCGGGGACAGGGGAAGGAGCATTAACTATGGCTACACCTTC

cdr3_length: 13
v_call: TRBV6-5
clone_size: NA
j_call: TRBJ1-5
d_call: NA
cdr3_aa: CASRGTGNQPQHF
cdr3_nt: TGTGCCAGCAGAGGTACGGGAAATCAGCCCCAGCATTTT

cdr3_length: 13
v_call: TRBV29-1
clone_size: NA
j_call: TRBJ1-1
d_call: NA
cdr3_aa: CSVTGVGGTEAFF
cdr3_nt: TGCAGCGTGACCGGGGTGGGAGGCACTGAAGCTTTCTTT

cdr3_length: 15
v_call: TRBV19
clone_size: NA
j_call: TRBJ2-6
d_call: TRBD1
cdr3_aa: CASSKQGTGANVLTF
cdr3_nt: TGTGCCAGTAGTAAACAGGGGACTGGGGCCAACGTCCTGACTTTC

cdr3_length: 18
v_call: TRBV9
clone_size: NA
j_call: TRBJ2-1
d_call: NA
cdr3_aa: CASSVALGLGAQSGEQFF
cdr3_nt: TGTGCCAGCAGCGTAGCTCTAGGCTTGGGGGCGCAAAGTGGTGAGCAGTTCTTC

cdr3_length: 15
v_call: TRBV28
clone_size: NA
j_call: TRBJ1-4
d_call: NA
cdr3_aa: CASLKRGGTNEKLFF
cdr3_nt: TGTGCCAGCCTCAAAAGGGGGGGAACTAATGAAAAACTGTTTTTT

cdr3_length: 13
v_call: TRBV7-8
clone_size: NA
j_call: TRBJ1-1
d_call: TRBD1
cdr3_aa: CASSLGTGTEAFF
cdr3_nt: TGTGCCAGCAGCTTAGGGACAGGCACTGAAGCTTTCTTT

cdr3_length: 14
v_call: TRBV5-5
clone_size: NA
j_call: TRBJ1-6
d_call: NA
cdr3_aa: CASSLVQGISPLHF
cdr3_nt: TGTGCCAGCAGCTTGGTGCAGGGTATTTCACCCCTCCACTTT

cdr3_length: 15
v_call: TRBV2
clone_size: NA
j_call: TRBJ1-2
d_call: TRBD1
cdr3_aa: CASKEGQGLNYGYTF
cdr3_nt: TGTGCCAGCAAAGAGGGACAGGGATTAAACTATGGCTACACCTTC

cdr3_length: 16
v_call: TRBV9
clone_size: NA
j_call: TRBJ2-2
d_call: TRBD1
cdr3_aa: CASSKRGDRNTGELFF
cdr3_nt: TGTGCCAGCAGCAAGCGAGGGGACAGAAACACCGGGGAGCTGTTTTTT

cdr3_length: 13
v_call: TRBV9
clone_size: NA
j_call: TRBJ1-1
d_call: TRBD1
cdr3_aa: CASSGQGSTEAFF
cdr3_nt: TGTGCCAGCAGCGGACAGGGTAGCACTGAAGCTTTCTTT

cdr3_length: 12
v_call: TRBV10-3
clone_size: NA
j_call: TRBJ2-1
d_call: NA
cdr3_aa: CAITGSGGEQFF
cdr3_nt: TGTGCCATCACAGGGAGCGGAGGGGAGCAGTTCTTC

cdr3_length: 15
v_call: TRBV5-5
clone_size: NA
j_call: TRBJ2-2
d_call: TRBD2
cdr3_aa: CASSFWGGNTGELFF
cdr3_nt: TGTGCCAGCAGCTTTTGGGGGGGAAACACCGGGGAGCTGTTTTTT

cdr3_length: 12
v_call: TRBV5-6
clone_size: NA
j_call: TRBJ1-2
d_call: NA
cdr3_aa: CASSLTGRGYTF
cdr3_nt: TGTGCCAGCAGCTTGACAGGTCGGGGCTACACCTTC

cdr3_length: 13
v_call: TRBV3-1/TRBV3-2
clone_size: few
j_call: TRBJ1-1
d_call: TRBD1
cdr3_aa: CASSLTGDTEAFF
cdr3_nt: TGTGCCAGCAGTCTAACAGGGGATACTGAAGCTTTCTTT

cdr3_length: 20
v_call: TRBV6-2/TRBV6-3
clone_size: NA
j_call: TRBJ2-1
d_call: TRBD2
cdr3_aa: CASSSSPPLAGGSSYNEQFF
cdr3_nt: TGTGCCAGCAGTTCATCCCCCCCACTAGCGGGGGGGAGCTCCTACAATGAGCAGTTCTTC

cdr3_length: 14
v_call: TRBV11-2
clone_size: NA
j_call: TRBJ2-7
d_call: TRBD2
cdr3_aa: CASSLGTSGLEQYF
cdr3_nt: TGTGCCAGCAGCTTAGGGACTAGCGGTCTCGAGCAGTACTTC

cdr3_length: 15
v_call: TRBV19
clone_size: NA
j_call: TRBJ1-4
d_call: NA
cdr3_aa: CASRSRTKTNEKLFF
cdr3_nt: TGTGCCAGTCGGAGCCGTACCAAAACTAATGAAAAACTGTTTTTT

cdr3_length: 14
v_call: TRBV5-1
clone_size: NA
j_call: TRBJ2-3
d_call: TRBD1
cdr3_aa: CASSRQGGTDTQYF
cdr3_nt: TGCGCCAGCAGCCGACAGGGCGGCACAGATACGCAGTATTTT

cdr3_length: 16
v_call: TRBV7-8
clone_size: NA
j_call: TRBJ1-6
d_call: NA
cdr3_aa: CASSSAPGSYNSPLHF
cdr3_nt: TGTGCCAGCAGCTCCGCACCAGGCTCCTATAATTCACCCCTCCACTTT

cdr3_length: 15
v_call: TRBV28
clone_size: once
j_call: TRBJ2-7
d_call: NA
cdr3_aa: CASSLLGGLSYEQYF
cdr3_nt: TGTGCCAGCAGTTTATTGGGCGGACTCTCCTACGAGCAGTACTTC

cdr3_length: 13
v_call: TRBV27
clone_size: NA
j_call: TRBJ1-1
d_call: NA
cdr3_aa: CASSLSLRAEAFF
cdr3_nt: TGTGCCAGCAGTTTATCCTTACGGGCTGAAGCTTTCTTT

cdr3_length: 15
v_call: TRBV5-4
clone_size: NA
j_call: TRBJ2-3
d_call: TRBD2
cdr3_aa: CASSLPRGAIDTQYF
cdr3_nt: TGTGCCAGCAGCTTGCCGCGGGGGGCAATCGATACGCAGTATTTT

cdr3_length: 14
v_call: TRBV5-1
clone_size: NA
j_call: TRBJ1-5
d_call: TRBD1
cdr3_aa: CASSRTGDNQPQHF
cdr3_nt: TGCGCCAGCAGCCGGACAGGAGACAATCAGCCCCAGCATTTT

cdr3_length: 13
v_call: TRBV18
clone_size: NA
j_call: TRBJ2-1
d_call: TRBD1
cdr3_aa: CASSPQGAGEQFF
cdr3_nt: TGTGCCAGCTCACCCCAGGGGGCAGGTGAGCAGTTCTTC

cdr3_length: 15
v_call: TRBV7-9
clone_size: once
j_call: TRBJ2-5
d_call: TRBD1
cdr3_aa: CASSQEGGQYGTQYF
cdr3_nt: TGTGCCAGCAGCCAAGAAGGGGGCCAATACGGGACCCAGTACTTC

cdr3_length: 12
v_call: TRBV6-6
clone_size: NA
j_call: TRBJ1-1
d_call: TRBD1
cdr3_aa: CASILQGTEAFF
cdr3_nt: TGTGCCAGCATCTTACAGGGGACTGAAGCTTTCTTT

cdr3_length: 15
v_call: TRBV2
clone_size: NA
j_call: TRBJ1-1
d_call: NA
cdr3_aa: CASSEALQDFTEAFF
cdr3_nt: TGTGCCAGCAGTGAAGCGCTTCAGGACTTCACTGAAGCTTTCTTT

cdr3_length: 13
v_call: TRBV30
clone_size: NA
j_call: TRBJ2-5
d_call: NA
cdr3_aa: CAWSRGLQETQYF
cdr3_nt: TGTGCCTGGAGTAGGGGACTGCAAGAGACCCAGTACTTC

cdr3_length: 15
v_call: TRBV24-1
clone_size: NA
j_call: TRBJ2-1
d_call: NA
cdr3_aa: CATSDAGHTYNEQFF
cdr3_nt: TGTGCCACCAGTGATGCAGGGCATACATACAATGAGCAGTTCTTC

cdr3_length: 11
v_call: TRBV2
clone_size: NA
j_call: TRBJ2-5
d_call: NA
cdr3_aa: CARYDGETQYF
cdr3_nt: TGTGCCAGATACGACGGGGAGACCCAGTACTTC

cdr3_length: 14
v_call: TRBV28
clone_size: NA
j_call: TRBJ1-1
d_call: NA
cdr3_aa: CATMGPWVSAEAFF
cdr3_nt: TGTGCCACCATGGGCCCCTGGGTATCCGCTGAAGCTTTCTTT

cdr3_length: 15
v_call: TRBV6-5
clone_size: NA
j_call: TRBJ1-6
d_call: TRBD1
cdr3_aa: CASSHSTGVNSPLHF
cdr3_nt: TGTGCCAGCAGCCATTCCACAGGGGTAAATTCACCCCTCCACTTT

cdr3_length: 16
v_call: TRBV7-2
clone_size: NA
j_call: TRBJ1-1
d_call: TRBD1
cdr3_aa: CASSSLDRVPNTEAFF
cdr3_nt: TGTGCCAGCAGCTCTCTGGACAGGGTACCGAACACTGAAGCTTTCTTT

cdr3_length: 14
v_call: TRBV19
clone_size: NA
j_call: TRBJ2-1
d_call: NA
cdr3_aa: CASSIGGAYNEQFF
cdr3_nt: TGTGCCAGTAGTATAGGGGGCGCCTACAATGAGCAGTTCTTC

cdr3_length: 13
v_call: TRBV29-1
clone_size: once
j_call: TRBJ2-1
d_call: NA
cdr3_aa: CSVDMRLDNEQFF
cdr3_nt: TGCAGCGTTGACATGCGACTGGACAATGAGCAGTTCTTC

cdr3_length: 12
v_call: TRBV11-3
clone_size: NA
j_call: TRBJ2-1
d_call: NA
cdr3_aa: CASSLGGGGKFF
cdr3_nt: TGTGCCAGCAGCTTAGGAGGGGGTGGAAAGTTCTTC

cdr3_length: 15
v_call: TRBV11-2
clone_size: few
j_call: TRBJ1-2
d_call: TRBD1
cdr3_aa: CASSLRRQGYYGYTF
cdr3_nt: TGTGCCAGCAGCTTAAGGAGACAGGGGTACTATGGCTACACCTTC

cdr3_length: 16
v_call: TRBV15
clone_size: once
j_call: TRBJ1-5
d_call: TRBD1
cdr3_aa: CATSRPDRGSNQPQHF
cdr3_nt: TGTGCCACCAGCAGACCCGACAGGGGAAGCAATCAGCCCCAGCATTTT

cdr3_length: 16
v_call: TRBV19
clone_size: NA
j_call: TRBJ2-5
d_call: NA
cdr3_aa: CASSRRVAQGGETQYF
cdr3_nt: TGTGCCAGTAGTAGAAGGGTGGCCCAGGGAGGAGAGACCCAGTACTTC

cdr3_length: 16
v_call: TRBV7-9
clone_size: NA
j_call: TRBJ1-1
d_call: TRBD1
cdr3_aa: CASSFPGGVANTEAFF
cdr3_nt: TGTGCCAGCAGCTTTCCAGGGGGCGTCGCAAACACTGAAGCTTTCTTT

cdr3_length: 14
v_call: TRBV2
clone_size: NA
j_call: TRBJ2-3
d_call: NA
cdr3_aa: CASSERLVADTQYF
cdr3_nt: TGTGCCAGCAGTGAGCGGCTAGTCGCAGATACGCAGTATTTT

cdr3_length: 10
v_call: TRBV20-1
clone_size: NA
j_call: TRBJ1-1
d_call: NA
cdr3_aa: CSALDIQAFF
cdr3_nt: TGCAGTGCTTTGGACATCCAAGCTTTCTTT